The 17 T cell receptor beta chains below were found in one sample sequenced in a study of blood T cell repertoires in COVID-19. The repertoire was sequenced with immunoSEQ multiplex PCR; TCRdb's copy has only in-frame clones and lacks some. Among 150,000 to 200,000 clones, 80% to 90% were seen once, and the ten largest hold 10% to 15%. Sample: peripheral blood. The receptors were sampled from a woman older than 75 with COVID-19, enrolled during active disease.

The rearrangement joins TRBV7-2 to TRBJ1-2; D not certain. CDR3 size: 14 residues. Trimming took 1 base from V and 5 from J, leaving 11 bases between them. Germline V gene data show CDR1 as SGHTA and CDR2 as FQGNSA. CDR3 amino acids: CASSLEGRTYGYTF. Here the CDR3 DNA reads TGTGCCAGCAGCTTAGAAGGGAGGACGTATGGCTACACCTTC. The variable domain in full, with the rest retrieved from reference TRBV7-2 and TRBJ1-2, is GAGVSQSPSNKVTEKGKDVELRCDPISGHTALYWYRQSLGQGLEFLIYFQGNSAPDKSGLPSDRFSAERTGGSVSTLTIQRTQQEDSAVYLCASSLEGRTYGYTFGSGTRLTVV.

This clone came up a few times. The V and J genes are TRBV5-5 and TRBJ2-7; 7 bases match TRBD1. V lost 4 bases, J lost 4 bases, and 11 bases stayed unmatched. The germline V gene has CDR1 SGHKS and CDR2 YYEKEE (reference sequence). The CDR3 is 15 residues long. CDR3 residues: CASSEVTGQQYEQYF. DNA for the CDR3: TGTGCCAGCAGCGAAGTGACAGGGCAGCAGTACGAGCAGTACTTC. The whole variable domain, remainder taken from reference TRBV5-5 and TRBJ2-7, is DAGVTQSPTHLIKTRGQQVTLRCSPISGHKSVSWYQQVLGQGPQFIFQYYEKEERGRGNFPDRFSARQFPNYSSELNVNALLLGDSALYLCASSEVTGQQYEQYFGPGTRLTVT.

This rearrangement joins TRBV27 to TRBJ2-2; 9 bases line up with TRBD1. The CDR3 consists of 16 residues. Germline CDR1 and CDR2: MNHEY and SMNVEV (reference sequence). V lost 4 bases, J lost 5 bases, and 8 bases stayed unmatched. The CDR3 DNA reads as TGTGCCAGCAGTTCGCTTAGGACAGGGGAAACCGGGGAGCTGTTTTTT. It yields the protein CASSSLRTGETGELFF.

The chain links TRBV19 to TRBJ1-5; 7 nucleotides match TRBD1. The V gene end was trimmed by 5 bases and the J gene end by 4 bases; junction bases not matched to a gene: 2. Germline V CDR1 and CDR2: LNHDA, SQIVND (reference sequence). There are 13 residues in the CDR3. CDR3 residues: CASSPTGNQPQHF. Written as DNA, the CDR3 is TGTGCCAGTAGTCCGACAGGGAATCAGCCCCAGCATTTT.

This chain links TRBV19 with TRBJ1-1; TRBD1 aligns across 7 bases. The CDR3 runs 14 residues. V shed 4 bases and J 3 bases; nucleotides not matched to a gene: 5. Germline CDR1 and CDR2: LNHDA and SQIVND (reference sequence). The CDR3 protein is CASSKAGQDTEAFF. In DNA, the CDR3 is TGTGCCAGTAGTAAGGCCGGACAGGACACTGAAGCTTTCTTT.

The CDR3 loop is CASSLEGTGFQPQHF. In DNA form, the CDR3 reads TGTGCCAGCAGCTTAGAAGGGACAGGGTTTCAGCCCCAGCATTTT. The V call is TRBV7-2, the J call TRBJ1-5, with TRBD1 identical over 9 bases. V shed 1 base, J shed 6 bases, and the junction held 4 bases outside the gene matches. CDR1 and CDR2 from the germline V gene are SGHTA and FQGNSA. The CDR3 contains 15 residues.

The genes are TRBV27 and TRBJ2-3; D might be TRBD2 (6 bases). Germline CDR1 is MNHEY and CDR2 is SMNVEV (reference sequence). This CDR3 has 15 amino acids. The V and J ends lost 3 bases and 2 bases respectively, with 12 bases between them. DNA for the CDR3: TGTGCCAGCAGTTTGGCCGGGACTTACACAGATACGCAGTATTTT. It codes for CASSLAGTYTDTQYF.

The sample holds one count of this clone. The chain employs TRBV28 and TRBJ2-6; 7 positions match TRBD1. The CDR3 has 21 amino acids. The germline V gene encodes CDR1 MDHEN and CDR2 SYDVKM. V gave up 5 bases and J gave up 2 bases; unmatched junction bases: 21. The CDR3 sequence is CASSPHLGQKNVLPGANVLTF. CDR3 DNA sequence: TGTGCCAGCAGTCCCCACCTGGGACAGAAAAACGTTTTGCCTGGGGCCAACGTCCTGACTTTC.

The chain has TRBV11-2 and TRBJ2-5; possible D gene TRBD1, 5 bases. This CDR3 is 13 amino acids long. Germline values: CDR1 SGHAT, CDR2 FQNNGV. Trimming stripped 6 bases from V and 2 bases from J, with 10 bases between. This CDR3 reads CASRFTGQETQYF. CDR3 DNA: TGTGCCAGCAGGTTTACAGGTCAAGAGACCCAGTACTTC.

The CDR3 reads CASHYTGEAFF. The CDR3 DNA sequence: TGTGCCAGCCATTATACGGGGGAAGCTTTCTTT. The chain links TRBV2 to TRBJ1-1; no reliable D call. The V gene's germline CDR1 is SNHLY and CDR2 FYNNEI. The CDR3 has 11 residues. The V and J ends lost 8 bases and 8 bases respectively, with 12 bases between them.

The gene calls are TRBV12-5 and TRBJ2-5, with D hard to call. V lost 2 bases to trimming and J lost 5 bases, with 3 bases between them. This CDR3 comprises 11 residues. CDR1 and CDR2 (germline): LGHNT, FRNRAP. The CDR3 is CASGLLETQYF. CDR3 nucleotide sequence: TGTGCTAGTGGTTTGCTGGAGACCCAGTACTTC.

The V and J genes are TRBV7-9 and TRBJ2-3; D perhaps matches TRBD2 (6 bases). V lost 3 bases and J 0 bases, leaving 19 bases between the germline ends. Germline CDR1 reads SEHNR; CDR2 reads FQNEAQ (reference sequence). CDR3 length: 18 amino acids. DNA of the CDR3: TGTGCCAGCAGCTTCCCCTTTACGGGGGTAAGAAGCACAGATACGCAGTATTTT. Translation: CASSFPFTGVRSTDTQYF.

This clone was seen a handful of times. V gene TRBV7-2 combines with J gene TRBJ1-2, with 11 bases matching TRBD1. After removal of 6 bases from V and 8 bases from J, the junction contained 11 bases not matched to a gene. Germline values: CDR1 SGHTA, CDR2 FQGNSA. The CDR3 sequence is 15 residues long. As DNA, the CDR3 is TGTGCCAGCAGTCTGAGGGGACAGGGGGAGGGAGGCTACACCTTC. This translates into CASSLRGQGEGGYTF. Drawing the rest from reference TRBV7-2 and TRBJ1-2, the complete variable domain is GAGVSQSPSNKVTEKGKDVELRCDPISGHTALYWYRQSLGQGLEFLIYFQGNSAPDKSGLPSDRFSAERTGGSVSTLTIQRTQQEDSAVYLCASSLRGQGEGGYTFGSGTRLTVV.

The J gene is TRBJ1-3, the V gene TRBV4-1; tentatively, D is TRBD1 (6 bases). CDR1 and CDR2 from the germline V gene are MGHRA and YSYEKL. V lost 1 base and J 1 base, leaving 8 bases between the germline ends. CDR3 size: 15 residues. The CDR3 nucleotides are TGCGCCAGCAGCCAAGCCCAGGGGTCTGGAAACACCATATATTTT. This gives the protein CASSQAQGSGNTIYF.

The chain uses TRBV19 and TRBJ1-3; no clear D. The V and J ends lost 3 bases and 4 bases respectively, with 19 bases between them. The CDR3 length is 17 residues. Germline V gives CDR1 LNHDA, CDR2 SQIVND (reference sequence). The CDR3 coding sequence is TGTGCCAGTAGTATCTTTACCACCGGGATCAGGGGAAACACCATATATTTT. Translated: CASSIFTTGIRGNTIYF.

CDR3 amino acids: CASTNDRSGYTF. As DNA, the CDR3 is TGTGCCAGCACCAACGACAGGTCTGGCTACACCTTC. The genes are TRBV7-9 and TRBJ1-2, with a weak D call TRBD1 (6 bases). The V end was cut by 7 bases, the J end by 7 bases, with 13 bases between. Germline loops: CDR1 SEHNR, CDR2 FQNEAQ (reference sequence). The CDR3 length is 12 residues.

This rearrangement joins TRBV7-2 to TRBJ2-5; TRBD1 aligns across 8 bases. The CDR3 is 15 residues long. Trimming at V came to 3 bases and at J to 5 bases, leaving 8 bases not matched to a gene. Germline V CDR1 and CDR2: SGHTA, FQGNSA. The CDR3 bases are TGTGCCAGCAGCTTTCAGGGGGCAAGTAGGGAGACCCAGTACTTC. It yields the protein CASSFQGASRETQYF.